Shown below are 13 T cell receptor beta chains from a single sample sequenced in a study of shared clonotypes between healthy human individuals. Clones were read by immunoSEQ multiplex PCR, and TCRdb kept only the in-frame ones, dropping some. The sample holds hundreds of thousands of clones, around 76% seen once. Sequenced material: PBMCs. These receptors were obtained from a woman in her 40s in good health. Some clones in this sample may be carry-over from other donors' samples.

The chain joins TRBV11-2 to TRBJ1-5; no clear D gene. Germline V gene data show CDR1 as SGHAT and CDR2 as FQNNGV. The CDR3 consists of 13 residues. Trimming shortened V by 3 bases and J by 4 bases, and 7 bases separated the two germline ends. The CDR3 is CASSFGLNQPQHF. The CDR3 DNA follows: TGTGCCAGCAGCTTCGGGTTGAATCAGCCCCAGCATTTT.

The CDR3 region is CASSPLGVQTDTQYF. Written as DNA, the CDR3 is TGTGCCAGCAGTCCCCTCGGGGTACAGACAGATACGCAGTATTTT. This chain connects TRBV28 to TRBJ2-3, with D possibly matching TRBD2 (5 bases). Germline V gene sequence: CDR1 MDHEN, CDR2 SYDVKM. V shed 5 bases and J shed 3 bases, with 15 bases lying between them. This CDR3 is 15 amino acids long. The complete variable domain, with remaining parts taken from reference TRBV28 and TRBJ2-3, reads DVKVTQSSRYLVKRTGEKVFLECVQDMDHENMFWYRQDPGLGLRLIYFSYDVKMKEKGDIPEGYSVSREKKERFSLILESASTNQTSMYLCASSPLGVQTDTQYFGPGTRLTVL.

The rearrangement links TRBV7-9 to TRBJ2-4; D is undetermined. Germline V CDR1 and CDR2: SEHNR, FQNEAQ (reference sequence). The CDR3 covers 14 residues. Trimming cost V 4 bases and J 8 bases, with 15 bases left between them. This CDR3 is CASSSPWTTDIQYF. The CDR3 DNA sequence: TGTGCCAGCAGCTCTCCTTGGACGACTGACATTCAGTACTTC.

The chain joins TRBV28 to TRBJ2-1, with 7 bases matching TRBD2. This CDR3 spans 16 amino acids. Germline V gene lookup returns CDR1 MDHEN and CDR2 SYDVKM. V shed 5 bases, J shed 4 bases, and the junction held 11 bases outside the gene matches. The CDR3 here is CASSPKRDRYYNEQFF. Here the CDR3 DNA reads TGTGCCAGCAGTCCTAAGCGGGATCGTTATTACAATGAGCAGTTCTTC.

This chain uses TRBV7-2 with TRBJ2-7, with TRBD2 matching over 11 bases. J lost 3 bases, V lost 5 bases, and 3 bases had no gene match. Per germline, CDR1 SGHTA and CDR2 FQGNSA. This CDR3 has 14 residues. The CDR3 region has the DNA TGTGCCAGCAGCGGAGGGACTAGCGGCTACGAGCAGTACTTC. It yields the protein CASSGGTSGYEQYF.

CDR3 bases: TGCGCCACCACGTGGGGACCCGAGAACACTGAAGCTTTCTTT. Protein product: CATTWGPENTEAFF. J is TRBJ1-1 and V is TRBV5-1; D possibly corresponds to TRBD1 (5 bases). The CDR3 covers 14 residues. Per germline, CDR1 SGHRS and CDR2 YFSETQ. Trimming left V 9 bases short and J 1 base short, with 16 bases between.

To note about this clone: The identical CDR3 is also encoded by other nucleotide sequences in the sample. The rearrangement links TRBV5-1 to TRBJ2-3; D call uncertain. There are 15 residues in the CDR3. Germline V gives CDR1 SGHRS, CDR2 YFSETQ. The V and J ends lost 0 bases and 0 bases respectively, with 8 bases between them. Here the CDR3 DNA reads TGCGCCAGCAGCTTGGGTGCGGTTAGCACAGATACGCAGTATTTT. This codes for CASSLGAVSTDTQYF.

This chain links TRBV5-1 with TRBJ2-1, with TRBD2 identical over 11 bases. The CDR3 covers 16 residues. Germline assignment: CDR1 SGHRS and CDR2 YFSETQ. Losses at the gene ends were 4 bases for V and 4 bases for J; bases not matched to a gene: 7. CDR3 sequence (DNA): TGCGCCAGCAGCCCCGGGACTAGCGGATTATACAATGAGCAGTTCTTC. It yields the protein CASSPGTSGLYNEQFF.

The genes are TRBV6-5 and TRBJ1-1; unclear D gene. The V and J ends lost 5 bases and 0 bases respectively, with 7 bases between them. The CDR3 has 13 residues. The V gene's germline CDR1 is MNHEY and CDR2 SVGAGI. CDR3 protein: CASSNRMNTEAFF. The CDR3 bases are TGTGCCAGCAGTAACAGAATGAACACTGAAGCTTTCTTT.

V gene TRBV28 combines with J gene TRBJ1-3; D may be TRBD1 (5 bases). CDR3 length equals 17 residues. Per germline, CDR1 MDHEN and CDR2 SYDVKM. V dropped 1 base and J dropped 0 bases, with 13 bases sitting between them. The chain's CDR3 is CASSLLTGPSSGNTIYF. DNA of the CDR3: TGTGCCAGCAGTTTATTGACGGGACCGAGCTCTGGAAACACCATATATTTT.

The chain is built from TRBV11-2 and TRBJ2-5; 9 bases are a match to TRBD2. The CDR3 is made up of 16 amino acids. Looked up from germline, CDR1 is SGHAT and CDR2 is FQNNGV. After removal of 5 bases from V and 5 bases from J, the junction contained 12 bases not matched to a gene. In nucleotides, the CDR3 is TGTGCCAGCAGCCTCCGGGTAGCGGGAGAGGGGGAGACCCAGTACTTC. This codes for CASSLRVAGEGETQYF.

The CDR3 sequence: CASSVAGTSGRDTQYF. As DNA, the CDR3 is TGTGCCAGCAGCGTAGCCGGGACTAGCGGGAGAGATACGCAGTATTTT. This sequence joins TRBV9 and TRBJ2-3; TRBD2 agrees at 14 bases. There are 16 residues in the CDR3. Germline V gives CDR1 SGDLS, CDR2 YYNGEE. With 0 bases clipped from V and 5 bases from J, the junction kept 2 bases outside the gene matches.

This clone was recorded once. The genes are TRBV28 and TRBJ2-3, with 7 positions matching TRBD2. The V gene end was trimmed by 5 bases and the J gene end by 12 bases; junction bases not matched to a gene: 11. The CDR3 has 13 amino acids. CDR1 MDHEN and CDR2 SYDVKM come from the germline V gene. CDR3 residues: CASSPPGLLIQYF. The DNA of the CDR3 is TGTGCCAGCAGTCCCCCGGGACTACTGATCCAGTATTTT.